The source of this TCR beta chain is a study of T cell responses to AZD1222 COVID-19 vaccine. This CDR3 has 14 amino acids. Germline V gene data show CDR1 as MGHDK and CDR2 as SYGVNS. V dropped 5 bases and J dropped 4 bases, with 15 bases sitting between them. Method: immunoSEQ multiplex PCR; TCRdb's copy keeps in-frame clones and lacks some. The table lists 65,000 to 100,000 clones, 65% to 85% of them singletons. Points on this clone: Antigen specificity is unknown.

Overall study findings and caveats: Following two doses of AZD1222, Spike-specific TCR breadth and depth rose.

This chain links TRBV25-1 with TRBJ2-7; TRBD1 or TRBD2 may be the D gene (6 bases each). This clonotype was obtained from an adult in good health. This specimen consisted of peripheral blood, obtained on day 0 of AZD1222 vaccination. CDR3 sequence: CASSTSWGAYEQYF. The CDR3 bases are TGTGCCAGCAGTACATCTTGGGGGGCATACGAGCAGTACTTC.